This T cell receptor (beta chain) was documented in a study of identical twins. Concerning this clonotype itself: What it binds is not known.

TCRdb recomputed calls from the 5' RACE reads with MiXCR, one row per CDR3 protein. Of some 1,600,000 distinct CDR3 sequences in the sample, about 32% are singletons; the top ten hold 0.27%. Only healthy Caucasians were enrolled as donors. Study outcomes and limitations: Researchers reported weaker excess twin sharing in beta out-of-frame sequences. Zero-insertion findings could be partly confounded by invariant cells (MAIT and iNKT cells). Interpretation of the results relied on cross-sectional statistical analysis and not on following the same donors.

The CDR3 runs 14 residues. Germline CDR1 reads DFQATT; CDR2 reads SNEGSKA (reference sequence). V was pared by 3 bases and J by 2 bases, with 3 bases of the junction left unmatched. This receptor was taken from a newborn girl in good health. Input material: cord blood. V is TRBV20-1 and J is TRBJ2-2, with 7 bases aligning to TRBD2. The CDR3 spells CSASGGFNTGELFF. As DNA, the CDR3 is TGCAGTGCTAGCGGGGGGTTTAACACCGGGGAGCTGTTTTTT.